Listed here are 25 T cell receptor beta chains from one sample, sequenced in a study of early T cells in non-severe SARS-CoV-2 infection. TCRdb reprocessed the 5' RACE reads with MiXCR, giving one entry per CDR3 protein. The sample shows tens of thousands of distinct CDR3 sequences, roughly an eighth of them seen only once. The material sequenced was whole blood. These receptors were obtained from an adult who was a healthcare worker with PCR-confirmed SARS-CoV-2 infection or an uninfected control (not recorded which).

V usage is TRBV6-2 or TRBV6-3 and J usage is TRBJ1-1; D not resolved. Between the trimmed V and J ends, which lost 2 bases and 4 bases, there was a span of 8 bases. Looked up from germline, CDR1 is MNHEY and CDR2 is SVGEGT. The CDR3 runs to 13 residues. CDR3 amino acids: CASSYTLGTEAFF. The DNA of the CDR3 is TGTGCCAGCAGTTACACCCTGGGCACTGAAGCTTTCTTT.

This clonotype was found many times. CDR3 protein: CSALTQDFGYEQYF. The CDR3 region has the DNA TGCAGTGCTCTGACTCAGGACTTCGGTTACGAGCAGTACTTC. The V gene is TRBV20-1, the J gene TRBJ2-7; TRBD2 might be the D (5 bases). This CDR3 is built from 14 residues. Trimming cost V 5 bases and J 4 bases, with 18 bases left between them. The germline CDR1 and CDR2 sequences are DFQATT and SNEGSKA (reference sequence).

This clonotype occurred many times. This sequence joins TRBV7-2 and TRBJ2-7; tentatively, D is TRBD1 (6 bases). Per germline, CDR1 SGHTA and CDR2 FQGNSA. V lost 0 bases, J lost 2 bases, and 8 bases lay in between. CDR3 length: 14 amino acids. In nucleotides, the CDR3 is TGTGCCAGCAGCTTAGCCAGGGGACCCTACGAGCAGTACTTC. Translating gives CASSLARGPYEQYF.

The sample holds many counts of this clonotype. The chain couples TRBV5-1 to TRBJ2-7; D is undetermined. Germline V lookup: CDR1 SGHRS, CDR2 YFSETQ. This CDR3 region has 12 residues. V was pared by 3 bases and J by 5 bases, with 9 bases between. The CDR3 DNA follows: TGCGCCAGCAGCTCCCATGTGAACGAGCAGTACTTC. Translating it yields CASSSHVNEQYF.

Only a few counts were recorded for this clonotype. The gene calls are TRBV27 and TRBJ2-3; maybe TRBD2 (6 bases). The CDR3 loop spans 13 amino acids. The V end was cut by 4 bases, the J end by 3 bases, with 8 bases between. Looked up from germline, CDR1 is MNHEY and CDR2 is SMNVEV (reference sequence). CDR3 DNA: TGTGCCAGCAGTTCCCTAGCGACAGATACGCAGTATTTT. Encoded protein: CASSSLATDTQYF.

This clonotype has a handful of counts. The CDR3 DNA follows: TGTGCCAGCAGTTCTAGGCAGGGAAGGGTCGGGGAGCTGTTTTTT. Amino acids: CASSSRQGRVGELFF. The V and J genes are TRBV28 and TRBJ2-2; TRBD1 is a possible D gene (5 bases). Germline CDR1 is MDHEN and CDR2 is SYDVKM. This CDR3 has 15 residues. V shed 4 bases and J shed 7 bases, with 16 bases lying between them.

The chain couples TRBV6-6 to TRBJ2-5; D is unclear. V was clipped by 6 bases and J by 2 bases, with 7 bases between them. Germline lookup yields CDR1 MNHNY and CDR2 SVGAGI (reference sequence). CDR3 size: 12 residues. The CDR3 DNA reads TGTGCCAGCAGCCCCACGCAAGAGACCCAGTACTTC. It yields the protein CASSPTQETQYF.

The gene calls are TRBV5-1 and TRBJ1-5, with 7 bases lining up with TRBD1. V lost 1 base, J lost 8 bases, and 9 bases stayed unmatched. This CDR3 has 15 amino acids. CDR1 and CDR2 (germline): SGHRS, YFSETQ. CDR3 sequence (DNA): TGCGCCAGCAGCTTGACAGGGGATTTACGGGAGCCCCAGCATTTT. The encoded protein is CASSLTGDLREPQHF. Looking up the rest from reference TRBV5-1 and TRBJ1-5 gives the full variable domain: KAGVTQTPRYLIKTRGQQVTLSCSPISGHRSVSWYQQTPGQGLQFLFEYFSETQRNKGNFPGRFSGRQFSNSRSEMNVSTLELGDSALYLCASSLTGDLREPQHFGDGTRLSIL.

The CDR3 region is CASSQPGRSSYEQYF. CDR3 in DNA: TGTGCCAGCAGCCAACCTGGACGGAGCTCCTACGAGCAGTACTTC. This rearrangement joins TRBV3-1 to TRBJ2-7; D gene uncertain. The germline V and J ends were trimmed by 2 bases and 0 bases, with 11 bases remaining between them. Germline V lookup: CDR1 LGHDT, CDR2 YNNKEL (reference sequence). The CDR3 is 15 residues long.

The chain is built from TRBV3-1 and TRBJ2-7; D is unresolved. Germline V gives CDR1 LGHDT, CDR2 YNNKEL (reference sequence). Trimming took off 5 bases at V and 4 bases at J, with 9 bases between the two ends. The CDR3 loop spans 12 amino acids. CDR3 nucleotides: TGTGCCAGCAGCTTAACCCCATACGAGCAGTACTTC. It translates to CASSLTPYEQYF.

A remark on this clonotype: A much larger clone differs by one base, so this may be a read error. The chain couples TRBV5-1 to TRBJ2-1, with D possibly being TRBD2 (5 bases). Germline V gene sequence: CDR1 SGHRS, CDR2 YFSETQ. The CDR3 totals 16 residues. DNA of the CDR3: TGCACCAGCAGCTTGGGTTCAGGAGGCGGGTACAATGAGCAGTTCTTC. It specifies CTSSLGSGGGYNEQFF.

This clonotype has more than one count but fewer than ten. The chain combines TRBV19 with TRBJ2-1, with D perhaps matching TRBD2 (6 bases). Germline assignment: CDR1 LNHDA and CDR2 SQIVND (reference sequence). This CDR3 contains 19 residues. V lost 0 bases to trimming and J lost 5 bases, with 23 bases between them. CDR3 protein: CASSIDRRAGTSKHNEQFF. In DNA, the CDR3 is TGTGCCAGTAGTATAGATCGAAGAGCAGGGACTTCAAAGCACAATGAGCAGTTCTTC.

The sample holds many counts of this clonotype. This chain joins TRBV20-1 and TRBJ2-7, with 10 bases fitting TRBD2. The CDR3 length is 13 residues. In germline, CDR1 is DFQATT, CDR2 SNEGSKA (reference sequence). Trimming cost V 5 bases and J 3 bases; bases outside gene matches: 4. In DNA, the CDR3 is TGCAGTGCTGCTAGCGGGAGTTACTACGAGCAGTACTTC. Translating it yields CSAASGSYYEQYF.

In this sample, this clonotype turned up a few times. V and J are TRBV6-1 and TRBJ2-2, with TRBD1 as a possible D gene (6 bases). Trimming took off 7 bases at V and 4 bases at J, with 16 bases between the two ends. Per germline, CDR1 MNHNS and CDR2 SASEGT. The CDR3 length is 15 residues. The CDR3 is CASMRRTDGTGELFF. The CDR3 nucleotides read TGTGCCAGCATGAGAAGGACAGATGGCACCGGGGAGCTGTTTTTT.

This sequence joins TRBV7-6 and TRBJ2-5; a possible D gene is TRBD2 (5 bases). V gave up 1 base and J gave up 2 bases, with 11 bases separating them. The CDR3 covers 15 residues. Germline CDR1 SGHVS, CDR2 FNYEAQ. CDR3 amino acids: CASSLGGYYQETQYF. The CDR3 nucleotides are TGTGCCAGCAGCTTAGGAGGGTATTATCAAGAGACCCAGTACTTC.

The CDR3, as DNA: TGTGCCAGCAGTTACTCGGCATATGCCGCTGAAGCTTTCTTT. It specifies CASSYSAYAAEAFF. The chain carries TRBV6-2 or TRBV6-3 and TRBJ1-1; D is unclear. V was cut by 0 bases and J by 6 bases, with 11 bases left in between. Per germline, CDR1 MNHEY and CDR2 SVGEGT. The length of the CDR3 is 14 residues.

The table lists this clonotype with many counts. The chain employs TRBV7-6 and TRBJ2-1, with 9 bases lining up with TRBD1. The CDR3 contains 14 residues. Trimming at V came to 6 bases and at J to 6 bases, leaving 6 bases not matched to a gene. CDR1 and CDR2 from the germline V gene are SGHVS and FNYEAQ. CDR3 residues: CASSRTGVGNEQFF. The DNA of the CDR3 is TGTGCCAGCAGTAGGACAGGGGTAGGCAATGAGCAGTTCTTC.

This clonotype was seen a handful of times. The chain uses TRBV3-1 and TRBJ1-6; D is unresolved. This CDR3 comprises 13 residues. Trimming took 4 bases from V and 7 from J, leaving 8 bases between them. The germline V gene encodes CDR1 LGHDT and CDR2 YNNKEL (reference sequence). The CDR3 DNA is TGTGCCAGCAGCCTTCGTGGGAATTCACCCCTCCACTTT. Its translation is CASSLRGNSPLHF.

The chain carries TRBV15 and TRBJ2-1; D may be TRBD1 (5 bases). V was trimmed by 3 bases and J by 1 base, leaving 13 bases between them. The CDR3 length is 16 residues. Germline V gives CDR1 LNHNV, CDR2 YYDKDF (reference sequence). The CDR3 DNA reads TGTGCCACCAGCAGTGGGGAAAGGGGATCCTACAATGAGCAGTTCTTC. Amino acids: CATSSGERGSYNEQFF. Full variable domain (rest looked up from reference TRBV15 and TRBJ2-1): DAMVIQNPRYQVTQFGKPVTLSCSQTLNHNVMYWYQQKSSQAPKLLFHYYDKDFNNEADTPDNFQSRRPNTSFCFLDIRSPGLGDTAMYLCATSSGERGSYNEQFFGPGTRLTVL.

This clonotype was recorded a few times. The rearrangement links TRBV5-1 to TRBJ1-6; possible D gene TRBD1, 5 bases. The V gene lost 0 bases and the J gene lost 4 bases, with 14 bases spanning the gap. This CDR3 spans 17 amino acids. CDR1 and CDR2 (germline): SGHRS, YFSETQ. In DNA form, the CDR3 reads TGCGCCAGCAGCTTGGTAGGGGAAAGGAAGTATAATTCACCCCTCCACTTT. This translates into CASSLVGERKYNSPLHF.

This chain uses TRBV13 with TRBJ2-2; the D gene is possibly TRBD2 (6 bases). Germline V gene data show CDR1 as PRHDT and CDR2 as FYEKMQ (reference sequence). The CDR3 totals 16 residues. Trimming removed 0 bases at V and 5 bases at J, with 13 bases between. CDR3 DNA: TGTGCCAGCAGCTTAGGGCTTCTAGGGAGGACCGGGGAGCTGTTTTTT. It codes for CASSLGLLGRTGELFF.

This clonotype showed up many times. The CDR3 DNA follows: TGTGCCAGCAGCCAAGGACAGGGGGAAAGTGAAAAACTGTTTTTT. Its protein is CASSQGQGESEKLFF. The rearrangement links TRBV4-2 to TRBJ1-4, with TRBD1 matching 9 bases. This CDR3 spans 15 amino acids. Germline V gene data show CDR1 as LGHNA and CDR2 as YNFKEQ. Losses at the gene ends were 1 base for V and 7 bases for J; bases not matched to a gene: 4.

This clonotype was recorded a few times. The chain is built from TRBV6-2 or TRBV6-3 and TRBJ2-7, with a weak D call TRBD1 (6 bases). This CDR3 is 12 amino acids long. V dropped 10 bases and J dropped 1 base, with 11 bases sitting between them. Germline V gene data show CDR1 as MNHEY and CDR2 as SVGEGT. CDR3 sequence reads: CATRTESYEQYF. CDR3 bases: TGTGCCACCCGGACAGAGTCCTACGAGCAGTACTTC.

This chain links TRBV6-2 or TRBV6-3 with TRBJ2-2, with TRBD2 matching over 8 bases. The CDR3 is 14 residues long. Trimming at V came to 5 bases and at J to 7 bases, leaving 6 bases not matched to a gene. The germline CDR1 and CDR2 sequences are MNHEY and SVGEGT. CDR3 DNA: TGTGCCAGCAGTATTCGGCGGGAGGACGGGGAGCTGTTTTTT. Its protein product is CASSIRREDGELFF.

Only a few counts were recorded for this clonotype. The V and J genes are TRBV13 and TRBJ2-3, with 7 bases that match TRBD1. J was trimmed by 3 bases and V by 4 bases; bases with no gene match: 16. CDR1 PRHDT and CDR2 FYEKMQ come from the germline V gene (reference sequence). This CDR3 comprises 18 residues. The CDR3 nucleotides read TGTGCCAGCAGCTCCTTGGGACAGCCCTTATCTCGGACAGATACGCAGTATTTT. It encodes CASSSLGQPLSRTDTQYF.